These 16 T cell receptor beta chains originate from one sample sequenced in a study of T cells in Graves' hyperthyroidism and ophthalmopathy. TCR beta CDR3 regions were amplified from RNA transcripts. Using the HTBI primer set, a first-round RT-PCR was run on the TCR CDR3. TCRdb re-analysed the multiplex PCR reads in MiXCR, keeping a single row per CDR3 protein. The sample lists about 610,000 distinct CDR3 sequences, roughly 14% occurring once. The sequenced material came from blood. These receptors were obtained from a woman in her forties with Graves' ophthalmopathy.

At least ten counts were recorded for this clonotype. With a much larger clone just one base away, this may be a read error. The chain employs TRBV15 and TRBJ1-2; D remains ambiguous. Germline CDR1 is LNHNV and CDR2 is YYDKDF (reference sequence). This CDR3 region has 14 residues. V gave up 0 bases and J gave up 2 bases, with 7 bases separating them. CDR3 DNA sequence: TGTGCCACCAGCAGAGACAGGAGGAACTATGGCTACACCTTC. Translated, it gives CATSRDRRNYGYTF.

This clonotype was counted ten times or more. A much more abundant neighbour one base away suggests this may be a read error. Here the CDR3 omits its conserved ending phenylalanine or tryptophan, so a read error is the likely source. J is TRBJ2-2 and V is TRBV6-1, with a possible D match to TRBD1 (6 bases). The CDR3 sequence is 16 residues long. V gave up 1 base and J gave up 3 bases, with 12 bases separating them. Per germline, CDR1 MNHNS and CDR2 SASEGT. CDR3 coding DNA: TGTGCCAGCAGTGAAGACAGGGAGTCCTACACCGGGGAGCTGTTTCTT. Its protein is CASSEDRESYTGELFL.

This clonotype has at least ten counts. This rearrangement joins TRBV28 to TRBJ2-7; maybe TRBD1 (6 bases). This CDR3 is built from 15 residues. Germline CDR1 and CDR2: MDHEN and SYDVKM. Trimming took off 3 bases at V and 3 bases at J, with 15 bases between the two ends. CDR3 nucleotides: TGTGCCAGCAGTTTTCACACCGGGACATACTACGAGCAGTACTTC. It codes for CASSFHTGTYYEQYF.

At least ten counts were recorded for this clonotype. For the CDR3, the DNA is TGTGCCACCAGTGCCATCGGGTACACCGGGGAGCTGTTTTTT. This translates into CATSAIGYTGELFF. The V and J genes are TRBV24-1 and TRBJ2-2; D is ambiguous. This CDR3 contains 14 residues. V was pared by 5 bases and J by 3 bases, with 9 bases between. CDR1 and CDR2 from the germline V gene are KGHDR and SFDVKD.

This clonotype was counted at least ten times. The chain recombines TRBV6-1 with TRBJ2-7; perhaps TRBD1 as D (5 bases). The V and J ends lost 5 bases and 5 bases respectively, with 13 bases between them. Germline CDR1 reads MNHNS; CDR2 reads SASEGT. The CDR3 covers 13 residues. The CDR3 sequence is CASSLTRGNEQYF. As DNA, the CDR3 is TGTGCCAGCAGTCTTACAAGGGGCAACGAGCAGTACTTC.

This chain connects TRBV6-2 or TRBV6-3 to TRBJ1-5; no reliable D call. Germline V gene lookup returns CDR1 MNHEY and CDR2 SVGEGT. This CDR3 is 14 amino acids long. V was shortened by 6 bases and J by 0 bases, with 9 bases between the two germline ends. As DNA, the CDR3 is TGTGCCAGCAGCCTGGATACTAGCAATCAGCCCCAGCATTTT. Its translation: CASSLDTSNQPQHF.

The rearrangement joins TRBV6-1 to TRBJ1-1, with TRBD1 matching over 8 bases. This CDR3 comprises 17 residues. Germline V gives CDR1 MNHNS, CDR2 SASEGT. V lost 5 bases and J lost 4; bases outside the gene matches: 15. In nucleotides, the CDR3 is TGTGCCAGCAGTCAACCCCGGTCAGGGGGCTACGGCACTGAAGCTTTCTTT. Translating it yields CASSQPRSGGYGTEAFF.

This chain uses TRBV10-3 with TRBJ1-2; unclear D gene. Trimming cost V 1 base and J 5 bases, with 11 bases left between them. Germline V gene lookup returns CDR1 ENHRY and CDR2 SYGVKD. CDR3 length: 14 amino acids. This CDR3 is CAISEWASSYGYTF. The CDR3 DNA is TGTGCCATCAGTGAGTGGGCCTCGAGTTATGGCTACACCTTC.

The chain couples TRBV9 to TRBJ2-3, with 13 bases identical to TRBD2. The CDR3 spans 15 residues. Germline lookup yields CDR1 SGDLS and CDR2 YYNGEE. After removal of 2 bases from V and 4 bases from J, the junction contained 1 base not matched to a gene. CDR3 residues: CASSVGTSGADTQYF. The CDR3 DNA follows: TGTGCCAGCAGCGTCGGGACTAGCGGGGCAGATACGCAGTATTTT.

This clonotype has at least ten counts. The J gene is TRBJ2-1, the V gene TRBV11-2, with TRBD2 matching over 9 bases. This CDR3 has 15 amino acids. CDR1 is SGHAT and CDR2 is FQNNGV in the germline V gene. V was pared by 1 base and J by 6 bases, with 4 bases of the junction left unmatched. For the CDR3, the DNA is TGTGCCAGCAGCTTAGCCAGCGGGAGGAGCAATGAGCAGTTCTTC. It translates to CASSLASGRSNEQFF.

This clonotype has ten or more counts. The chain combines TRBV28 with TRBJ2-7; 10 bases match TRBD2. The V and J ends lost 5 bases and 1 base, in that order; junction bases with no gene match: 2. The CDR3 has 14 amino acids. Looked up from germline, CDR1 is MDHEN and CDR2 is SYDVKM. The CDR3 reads CASSLSGRSYEQYF. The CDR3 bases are TGTGCCAGCAGTCTTAGCGGGAGGTCCTACGAGCAGTACTTC.

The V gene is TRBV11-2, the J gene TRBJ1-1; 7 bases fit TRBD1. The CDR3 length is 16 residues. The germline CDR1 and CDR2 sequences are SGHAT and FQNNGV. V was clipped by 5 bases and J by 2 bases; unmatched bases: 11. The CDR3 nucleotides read TGTGCCAGCAGCCCCTACGGGGACAGCATAAACACTGAAGCTTTCTTT. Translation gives CASSPYGDSINTEAFF.

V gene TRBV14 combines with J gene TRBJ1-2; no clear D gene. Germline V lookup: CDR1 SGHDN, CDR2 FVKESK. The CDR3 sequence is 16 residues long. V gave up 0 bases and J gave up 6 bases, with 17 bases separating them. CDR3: CASSQDIDRLDDGYTF. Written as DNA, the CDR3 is TGTGCCAGCAGCCAAGATATCGACCGCCTCGATGATGGCTACACCTTC.

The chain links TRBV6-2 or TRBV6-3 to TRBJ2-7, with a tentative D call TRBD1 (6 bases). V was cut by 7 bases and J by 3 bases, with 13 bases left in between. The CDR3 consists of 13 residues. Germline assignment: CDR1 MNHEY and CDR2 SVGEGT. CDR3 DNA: TGTGCCAGCATAGACAGGTTCCACTACGAGCAGTACTTC. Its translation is CASIDRFHYEQYF.

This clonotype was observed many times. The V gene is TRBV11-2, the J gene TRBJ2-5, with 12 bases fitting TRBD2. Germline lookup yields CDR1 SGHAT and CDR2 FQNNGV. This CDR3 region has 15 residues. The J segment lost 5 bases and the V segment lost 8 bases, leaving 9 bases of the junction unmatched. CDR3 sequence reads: CASLVASGRAETQYF. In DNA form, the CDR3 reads TGTGCCAGCTTGGTGGCTAGCGGGAGGGCGGAGACCCAGTACTTC.

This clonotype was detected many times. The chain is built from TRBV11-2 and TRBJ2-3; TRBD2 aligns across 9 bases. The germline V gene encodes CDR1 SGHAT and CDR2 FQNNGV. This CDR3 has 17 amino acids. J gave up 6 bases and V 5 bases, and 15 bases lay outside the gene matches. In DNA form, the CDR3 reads TGTGCCAGCAGCCCAAGTTTTGGTAGCGGGAGCGATGATACGCAGTATTTT. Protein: CASSPSFGSGSDDTQYF. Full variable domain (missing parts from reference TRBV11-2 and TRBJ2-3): EAGVAQSPRYKIIEKRQSVAFWCNPISGHATLYWYQQILGQGPKLLIQFQNNGVVDDSQLPKDRFSAERLKGVDSTLKIQPAKLEDSAVYLCASSPSFGSGSDDTQYFGPGTRLTVL.